This T cell receptor (beta chain) stems from a study of response to subunit inactivated influenza vaccine. This CDR3 comprises 16 residues. In germline, CDR1 is SGDLS, CDR2 YYNGEE. V was clipped by 2 bases and J by 7 bases; unmatched bases: 11. One entry per CDR3 protein, called by TCRdb with MiXCR from the RT-PCR reads. Of about 650,000 distinct CDR3 sequences listed, 15% to 18% are singletons. The chain uses TRBV9 and TRBJ2-3, with 9 positions matching TRBD1. The sequencing here drew on PBMCs from blood, taken about 11 days after vaccination. The TCR comes from a man aged 45-65 years who received an inactivated influenza vaccine. The CDR3 reads CASSVKPGQGSYTQYF. CDR3 nucleotides: TGTGCCAGCAGCGTGAAACCGGGACAGGGTTCTTATACGCAGTATTTT. Full variable domain (missing parts from reference TRBV9 and TRBJ2-3): DSGVTQTPKHLITATGQRVTLRCSPRSGDLSVYWYQQSLDQGLQFLIQYYNGEERAKGNILERFSAQQFPDLHSELNLSSLELGDSALYFCASSVKPGQGSYTQYFGPGTRLTVL.